This TCR beta chain was found in a study of blood T cell repertoires in COVID-19. On the study more broadly: Samples of COVID-19 (acute and convalescent) were obtained from the United States, Italy and Spain.

Data came from immunoSEQ multiplex PCR; TCRdb stores just in-frame clones and leaves some out. The sample shows some 200,000 clones, 87% of them seen only once. Living in about two dozen US areas, the participants were between about 18 and 95 years of age. CDR1 SNHLY and CDR2 FYNNEI come from the germline V gene. The V gene lost 6 bases and the J gene lost 2 bases, with 14 bases spanning the gap. The CDR3 runs 15 residues. J is TRBJ2-1 and V is TRBV2; tentatively, D is TRBD1 (5 bases). Sequencing used PBMCs or T cells enriched from blood (not recorded which). The sequence was collected from a young woman who had recovered from COVID-19. CDR3 DNA sequence: TGTGCCAGCAGGGGAACAGGCGCCGCCTACAATGAGCAGTTCTTC. Translated: CASRGTGAAYNEQFF.